One and the same sample provided the 31 T cell receptor beta chains below, sequenced in a study of cytomegalovirus exposure and HLA in healthy donors. PCR involved 60 Vbeta and 13 Jbeta primers. Generated by immunoSEQ multiplex PCR, the TCRdb table keeps only in-frame clones and is missing some. The sample shows 120,000 to 150,000 clones, and around 2.2% sits with its ten largest clones. Sequencing was performed on PBMCs. These receptors all stem from a woman between 18 and 30 years old in good health and CMV-seronegative.

The V gene is TRBV7-9, the J gene TRBJ1-1; a weak D match, TRBD1 (5 bases). This CDR3 has 16 amino acids. The germline gives CDR1 SEHNR, CDR2 FQNEAQ (reference sequence). V shed 8 bases and J shed 6 bases, with 25 bases lying between them. In DNA, the CDR3 is TGTGCCAGCCCCCAGGGCCTGGACCCCGAGCTCCCTGAAGCTTTCTTT. This codes for CASPQGLDPELPEAFF.

V and J are TRBV11-2 and TRBJ2-1, with D possibly TRBD1 on 6 matching bases. The V end was cut by 5 bases, the J end by 9 bases, with 14 bases between. The germline V gene encodes CDR1 SGHAT and CDR2 FQNNGV. The CDR3 runs 13 residues. CDR3 residues: CASSPGQPGEQFF. The CDR3 DNA sequence: TGTGCCAGCAGCCCGGGACAACCCGGTGAGCAGTTCTTC.

V usage is TRBV19 and J usage is TRBJ1-2; no clear D. The CDR3 has 15 residues. V dropped 9 bases and J dropped 3 bases, with 20 bases sitting between them. The germline gives CDR1 LNHDA, CDR2 SQIVND (reference sequence). The CDR3 reads CASEGSRQDDYGYTF. The DNA of the CDR3 is TGTGCCAGCGAAGGGAGTAGGCAGGACGACTATGGCTACACCTTC.

The chain couples TRBV29-1 to TRBJ2-1, with TRBD1 as a possible D gene (5 bases). CDR1 is SQVTM and CDR2 is ANQGSEA in the germline V gene. V was cut by 7 bases and J by 0 bases, with 13 bases left in between. This CDR3 region has 14 residues. DNA for the CDR3: TGCAGCGGCATGACAGAGAGCTCCTACAATGAGCAGTTCTTC. Translating it yields CSGMTESSYNEQFF.

The chain is built from TRBV6-1 and TRBJ1-5; no definite D call. In germline, CDR1 is MNHNS, CDR2 SASEGT. The CDR3 totals 14 residues. V was pared by 5 bases and J by 2 bases, with 10 bases between. CDR3 coding DNA: TGTGCCAGCAGTCATGAGAGGGGCAATCAGCCCCAGCATTTT. Its protein product is CASSHERGNQPQHF.

This chain uses TRBV19 with TRBJ2-3; D is ambiguous. The length of the CDR3 is 12 residues. V gave up 6 bases and J gave up 4 bases, with 8 bases separating them. The germline CDR1 and CDR2 sequences are LNHDA and SQIVND (reference sequence). CDR3 DNA sequence: TGTGCCAGTAGGAGCGATTCAGATACGCAGTATTTT. It yields the protein CASRSDSDTQYF. Combining the CDR3 with reference TRBV19 and TRBJ2-3 gives the whole variable domain DGGITQSPKYLFRKEGQNVTLSCEQNLNHDAMYWYRQDPGQGLRLIYYSQIVNDFQKGDIAEGYSVSREKKESFPLTVTSAQKNPTAFYLCASRSDSDTQYFGPGTRLTVL.

The chain links TRBV29-1 to TRBJ1-2, with D perhaps TRBD1 (5 bases). Trimming removed 3 bases from V and 5 bases from J, with 10 bases in between. CDR1 and CDR2 (germline): SQVTM, ANQGSEA. This CDR3 region has 12 residues. In nucleotides, the CDR3 is TGCAGCGTTGACGGGGACTCATATGGCTACACCTTC. Translating it yields CSVDGDSYGYTF.

The chain joins TRBV5-1 to TRBJ2-2; the match to TRBD1 covers 8 bases. From germline, CDR1 is SGHRS and CDR2 YFSETQ. This CDR3 spans 13 amino acids. The junction had 2 bases not matched to a gene; V was cut back by 3 bases and J by 7 bases. CDR3 sequence: CASSSGGDGELFF. The CDR3 DNA reads TGCGCCAGCAGCTCAGGGGGCGACGGGGAGCTGTTTTTT.

The chain carries TRBV5-1 and TRBJ2-7; TRBD1 might be the D (6 bases). Germline V CDR1 and CDR2: SGHRS, YFSETQ. This CDR3 has 16 residues. V lost 6 bases to trimming and J lost 2 bases, with 21 bases between them. CDR3 sequence reads: CASTLIGGVGAYEQYF. CDR3 DNA: TGCGCCAGCACCTTAATAGGGGGAGTCGGGGCCTACGAGCAGTACTTC. The whole variable domain, remainder taken from reference TRBV5-1 and TRBJ2-7, is KAGVTQTPRYLIKTRGQQVTLSCSPISGHRSVSWYQQTPGQGLQFLFEYFSETQRNKGNFPGRFSGRQFSNSRSEMNVSTLELGDSALYLCASTLIGGVGAYEQYFGPGTRLTVT.

V is TRBV4-1 and J is TRBJ2-4; D gene uncertain. Trimming shortened V by 1 base and J by 1 base, and 11 bases separated the two germline ends. The CDR3 runs 16 residues. CDR1 and CDR2 from the germline V gene are MGHRA and YSYEKL. The CDR3 reads CASSQVGGEAKNIQYF. Here the CDR3 DNA reads TGCGCCAGCAGCCAAGTTGGTGGAGAGGCCAAAAACATTCAGTACTTC.

The J gene is TRBJ2-2, the V gene TRBV19, with 10 positions matching TRBD2. The V segment lost 6 bases and the J segment 6 bases; nucleotides outside the gene matches: 7. CDR3 length equals 15 residues. Germline V CDR1 and CDR2: LNHDA, SQIVND (reference sequence). As DNA, the CDR3 is TGTGCCAGTAGGCTAGCGGGAGAACGATCCGGGGAGCTGTTTTTT. Amino acids: CASRLAGERSGELFF. Full variable domain (rest looked up from reference TRBV19 and TRBJ2-2): DGGITQSPKYLFRKEGQNVTLSCEQNLNHDAMYWYRQDPGQGLRLIYYSQIVNDFQKGDIAEGYSVSREKKESFPLTVTSAQKNPTAFYLCASRLAGERSGELFFGEGSRLTVL.

This chain uses TRBV28 with TRBJ2-5, with 9 bases matching TRBD2. Germline assignment: CDR1 MDHEN and CDR2 SYDVKM. This CDR3 has 15 amino acids. The junction had 4 bases not matched to a gene; V was cut back by 3 bases and J by 2 bases. CDR3 sequence (DNA): TGTGCCAGCAGTTTGTCAGCGGGAGGACAAGAGACCCAGTACTTC. Protein product: CASSLSAGGQETQYF.

The genes are TRBV27 and TRBJ1-1, with 7 positions matching TRBD1. CDR1 MNHEY and CDR2 SMNVEV come from the germline V gene (reference sequence). The CDR3 sequence is 14 residues long. V was pared by 6 bases and J by 0 bases, with 4 bases of the junction left unmatched. The CDR3 bases are TGTGCCAGCAGCAGCAGGGGGGTGAACACTGAAGCTTTCTTT. Translated, it gives CASSSRGVNTEAFF.

This chain joins TRBV5-4 and TRBJ2-5; 10 nucleotides line up with TRBD2. J gave up 4 bases and V 4 bases, and 13 bases lay outside the gene matches. Germline-derived CDR1 and CDR2 are SGHNT and YYREEE (reference sequence). CDR3 length equals 17 residues. The CDR3 bases are TGTGCCAGCAGCGTCACCTTGAGCGGGAGGGCCCCAGAGACCCAGTACTTC. Protein product: CASSVTLSGRAPETQYF.

V usage is TRBV15 and J usage is TRBJ2-5; TRBD2 might be the D (5 bases). V was shortened by 0 bases and J by 4 bases, with 9 bases between the two germline ends. Germline V gene lookup returns CDR1 LNHNV and CDR2 YYDKDF (reference sequence). This CDR3 is built from 14 residues. CDR3 bases: TGTGCCACCAGCAGAGATCTAGCCCGAGAGACCCAGTACTTC. Amino acid sequence: CATSRDLARETQYF.

The rearrangement links TRBV9 to TRBJ2-1; 7 bases map to TRBD2. The CDR3 is 15 amino acids. CDR1 is SGDLS, CDR2 YYNGEE, per germline. V lost 3 bases to trimming and J lost 1 base; unmatched junction nucleotides: 4. This CDR3 is CASSAGGGSYNEQFF. Here the CDR3 DNA reads TGTGCCAGCAGCGCGGGAGGAGGGTCCTACAATGAGCAGTTCTTC.

V and J are TRBV5-1 and TRBJ2-7; 8 bases line up with TRBD1. The CDR3 contains 14 residues. Germline-derived CDR1 and CDR2 are SGHRS and YFSETQ. Trimming at V came to 4 bases and at J to 3 bases, leaving 6 bases not matched to a gene. The CDR3 region has the DNA TGCGCCAGCAGCCCCGGGACAGGCATCTACGAGCAGTACTTC. Its protein product is CASSPGTGIYEQYF.

For the CDR3, the DNA is TGTGCCAGCAGTAGATCCCCCGGGGGCTCCTACAATGAGCAGTTCTTC. This gives the protein CASSRSPGGSYNEQFF. The J gene is TRBJ2-1, the V gene TRBV28; TRBD2 might be the D (6 bases). Trimming took off 5 bases at V and 0 bases at J, with 14 bases between the two ends. CDR1 is MDHEN and CDR2 is SYDVKM in the germline V gene. The CDR3 length is 16 residues.

This chain links TRBV5-1 with TRBJ2-1; 10 bases align to TRBD2. CDR1 is SGHRS and CDR2 is YFSETQ in the germline V gene. J was trimmed by 9 bases and V by 4 bases; bases with no gene match: 13. The CDR3 covers 16 residues. CDR3 DNA: TGCGCCAGCAGCCAGCAAGCGGGAGGGCCTTTGGGTGAGCAGTTCTTC. Its protein product is CASSQQAGGPLGEQFF.

The V call is TRBV7-9, the J call TRBJ2-7; 8 nucleotides match TRBD2. This CDR3 spans 15 amino acids. Per germline, CDR1 SEHNR and CDR2 FQNEAQ (reference sequence). Trimming at V came to 5 bases and at J to 3 bases, leaving 9 bases not matched to a gene. The CDR3 DNA follows: TGTGCCAGCAGCGGGGGACTAGTCCCCTACTACGAGCAGTACTTC. Translating gives CASSGGLVPYYEQYF. Variable domain in full (rest from reference TRBV7-9 and TRBJ2-7): DTGVSQNPRHKITKRGQNVTFRCDPISEHNRLYWYRQTLGQGPEFLTYFQNEAQLEKSRLLSDRFSAERPKGSFSTLEIQRTEQGDSAMYLCASSGGLVPYYEQYFGPGTRLTVT.

The chain joins TRBV11-3 to TRBJ2-7; 8 bases line up with TRBD2. The junction had 11 bases not matched to a gene; V was cut back by 5 bases and J by 2 bases. Germline V gene data show CDR1 as SGHNT and CDR2 as YENEEA. CDR3 length equals 16 residues. The CDR3 DNA follows: TGTGCCAGCAGCCCTGAGGTCAGCGGGAGCCCCTACGAGCAGTACGTC. It specifies CASSPEVSGSPYEQYV.

The chain uses TRBV10-3 and TRBJ1-4, with D perhaps matching TRBD1 (6 bases). CDR1 ENHRY and CDR2 SYGVKD come from the germline V gene. The CDR3 is 16 amino acids. Trimming left V 5 bases short and J 0 bases short, with 13 bases between. CDR3 in amino acids: CAISTGLGATNEKLFF. The CDR3, as DNA: TGTGCCATCAGTACAGGGTTGGGCGCAACTAATGAAAAACTGTTTTTT.

The CDR3 DNA is TGTGCCAGCACAGCGAGCGGGAGATTAGATACGCAGTATTTT. This sequence encodes CASTASGRLDTQYF. The rearrangement links TRBV11-2 to TRBJ2-3; 8 nucleotides match TRBD2. Trimming at V came to 7 bases and at J to 5 bases, leaving 8 bases not matched to a gene. The CDR3 covers 14 residues. Germline V gene lookup returns CDR1 SGHAT and CDR2 FQNNGV. The full variable domain, its missing parts supplied by reference TRBV11-2 and TRBJ2-3, is EAGVAQSPRYKIIEKRQSVAFWCNPISGHATLYWYQQILGQGPKLLIQFQNNGVVDDSQLPKDRFSAERLKGVDSTLKIQPAKLEDSAVYLCASTASGRLDTQYFGPGTRLTVL.

The J gene is TRBJ1-2, the V gene TRBV5-1; D ambiguous. The CDR3 has 14 residues. V shed 0 bases and J shed 7 bases, with 13 bases lying between them. Germline V CDR1 and CDR2: SGHRS, YFSETQ. In nucleotides, the CDR3 is TGCGCCAGCAGCTTGGGACTGTTGGAGGGTGGCTACACCTTC. It encodes CASSLGLLEGGYTF.

V and J are TRBV6-5 and TRBJ2-1; TRBD1 might be the D (6 bases). The CDR3 is 14 amino acids. CDR1 MNHEY and CDR2 SVGAGI come from the germline V gene. Deletions cut 6 bases from V and 4 bases from J, with 13 bases between. In DNA form, the CDR3 reads TGTGCCAGCAGATTTGGACAGCCGTACAATGAGCAGTTCTTC. It yields the protein CASRFGQPYNEQFF.

V usage is TRBV2 and J usage is TRBJ2-1; no clear D gene. The germline V and J ends were trimmed by 4 bases and 9 bases, with 13 bases remaining between them. The CDR3 is 13 amino acids. CDR1 and CDR2 from the germline V gene are SNHLY and FYNNEI. The CDR3 region has the DNA TGTGCCAGCAGTGTTTCTAGGTGGAGTGAGCAGTTCTTC. This translates into CASSVSRWSEQFF. The full variable domain, with the rest looked up from reference TRBV2 and TRBJ2-1, is EPEVTQTPSHQVTQMGQEVILRCVPISNHLYFYWYRQILGQKVEFLVSFYNNEISEKSEIFDDQFSVERPDGSNFTLKIRSTKLEDSAMYFCASSVSRWSEQFFGPGTRLTVL.

This chain joins TRBV7-3 and TRBJ2-1; weak D call: TRBD1 (6 bases). Between the trimmed V and J ends, which lost 0 bases and 9 bases, there was a span of 12 bases. Germline V gives CDR1 SGHTA, CDR2 FQGTGA. The CDR3 contains 14 residues. This CDR3 reads CASSLTDRTGEQFF. The CDR3 nucleotides read TGTGCCAGCAGCTTAACTGACAGGACGGGTGAGCAGTTCTTC.

V gene TRBV7-9 combines with J gene TRBJ1-1, with 9 nucleotides matching TRBD1. The junction had 4 bases not matched to a gene; V was cut back by 5 bases and J by 9 bases. The CDR3 consists of 12 residues. Germline values: CDR1 SEHNR, CDR2 FQNEAQ (reference sequence). The CDR3 DNA reads TGTGCCAGCAGCGCCGGACAGGGGAAAGCTTTCTTT. It specifies CASSAGQGKAFF.

The chain links TRBV5-1 to TRBJ2-5, with 9 bases aligning to TRBD1. Trimming took 3 bases from V and 5 from J; bases not matched to a gene: 11. The CDR3 sequence is 16 residues long. Germline V gives CDR1 SGHRS, CDR2 YFSETQ. CDR3 coding DNA: TGCGCCAGCAGCTCCTGGACAGGGGAATTAGGGGAGACCCAGTACTTC. Protein product: CASSSWTGELGETQYF.

The chain is built from TRBV28 and TRBJ2-3; 8 bases agree with TRBD2. Germline V CDR1 and CDR2: MDHEN, SYDVKM. CDR3 length equals 16 residues. Germline trimming cut 1 base from V and 1 base from J; bases unmatched to any gene: 4. The CDR3 reads CASSLLGTSGTDTQYF. CDR3 nucleotides: TGTGCCAGCAGTTTATTGGGGACTAGTGGCACAGATACGCAGTATTTT.

This chain uses TRBV9 with TRBJ2-7; TRBD2 aligns across 9 bases. CDR1 and CDR2 (germline): SGDLS, YYNGEE. V lost 3 bases to trimming and J lost 0 bases; unmatched junction nucleotides: 4. CDR3 length equals 15 residues. As DNA, the CDR3 is TGTGCCAGCAGCGCTTTTAGCGGGAGCTCCTACGAGCAGTACTTC. Amino acids: CASSAFSGSSYEQYF.